These 17 T cell receptor beta chains came from one sample sequenced in a study of metastatic and nonmetastatic thyroid tumors. TCRdb reanalyzed the PCR reads with MiXCR. Among around 30,000 clones, about 15% were seen once, and the ten largest hold about 4%. All patients were untreated before thyroid surgery. Sequencing input: blood. Receptors were obtained from a female donor with papillary thyroid cancer or a benign thyroid nodule (not recorded which). Some clones in this sample may be carry-over from other donors' samples.

This clone was detected only a few times. The chain is built from TRBV20-1 and TRBJ1-4, with 7 bases identical to TRBD1. The germline V gene has CDR1 DFQATT and CDR2 SNEGSKA (reference sequence). J gave up 7 bases and V 3 bases, and 8 bases lay outside the gene matches. The CDR3 is 14 amino acids. The CDR3 DNA is TGCAGTGCTAGCCCGACAGGGCCTAGTGAAAAACTGTTTTTT. Amino acids: CSASPTGPSEKLFF.

This clone showed up many times. In DNA, the CDR3 is TGCGCCAGCAGCCCAGGGGTTTTTACCTACAATGAGCAGTTCTTC. Translating it yields CASSPGVFTYNEQFF. This chain uses TRBV4-1 with TRBJ2-1; maybe TRBD1 (6 bases). CDR1 is MGHRA, CDR2 YSYEKL, per germline. The CDR3 extends over 15 amino acids. The V end lost 4 bases, the J end lost 2 bases, and 12 bases lay between the germline ends.

The chain employs TRBV7-2 and TRBJ2-3; 8 bases line up with TRBD2. The V gene's germline CDR1 is SGHTA and CDR2 FQGNSA. Losses at the gene ends were 3 bases for V and 0 bases for J; bases not matched to a gene: 5. The CDR3 has 16 residues. CDR3 bases: TGTGCCAGCAGCTTCCCACTAGCGGATAGCACAGATACGCAGTATTTT. Residues: CASSFPLADSTDTQYF.

This clone was seen ten or more times. This chain links TRBV30 with TRBJ2-7; 7 bases fit TRBD1. Germline CDR1 and CDR2: GTSNPN and SVGIG (reference sequence). V was pared by 5 bases and J by 6 bases, with 10 bases of the junction left unmatched. The CDR3 extends over 13 amino acids. The CDR3 DNA reads as TGTGCCTGGGACGGGACAGCTGATCCCGAGCAGTACTTC. Its translation: CAWDGTADPEQYF.

This clone came up many times. The chain links TRBV15 to TRBJ2-3, with 8 bases matching TRBD2. Germline V CDR1 and CDR2: LNHNV, YYDKDF (reference sequence). Losses at the gene ends were 4 bases for V and 6 bases for J; bases not matched to a gene: 6. The CDR3 extends over 14 amino acids. Here the CDR3 DNA reads TGTGCCACCAGCAAAGGGACTAGGGTTGATACGCAGTATTTT. Residues: CATSKGTRVDTQYF. The whole variable domain, remainder taken from reference TRBV15 and TRBJ2-3, is DAMVIQNPRYQVTQFGKPVTLSCSQTLNHNVMYWYQQKSSQAPKLLFHYYDKDFNNEADTPDNFQSRRPNTSFCFLDIRSPGLGDTAMYLCATSKGTRVDTQYFGPGTRLTVL.

In regard to this clone: This could be a read error, since a much larger clone is one nucleotide away. The V gene is TRBV12-3 or TRBV12-4, the J gene TRBJ2-7; D is possibly TRBD1 or TRBD2 (5 bases each). The CDR3 is made up of 12 amino acids. CDR3 amino acids: CVSIKGRYEQYF. Written as DNA, the CDR3 is TGTGTCAGCATCAAGGGACGGTACGAGCAGTACTTC.

With regard to this clone: The junction differs from germline at one of its ends, possibly a read error. V gene TRBV7-3 combines with J gene TRBJ2-7, with D possibly matching TRBD1 (6 bases). The germline V gene encodes CDR1 SGHTA and CDR2 FQGTGA. CDR3 size: 13 residues. CDR3 region: CASSPGHSYEKYF. In DNA, the CDR3 is TGTGCAAGCAGCCCGGGACACTCCTACGAGAAGTACTTC.

This clone has a handful of counts. The junction and the germline gene differ at one end; a read error may be behind it. V is TRBV6-2 or TRBV6-3 and J is TRBJ2-7; tentative D call: TRBD2 (6 bases). The CDR3 runs to 15 residues. CDR1 is MNHEY and CDR2 is SVGEGT in the germline V gene. The CDR3 is CASSYREVGFYEHYF. The CDR3 nucleotides read TGTGCCAGCAGTTACAGGGAGGTAGGGTTTTACGAGCATTACTTC.

This clone was recorded at least ten times. The rearrangement uses TRBV11-2 and TRBJ2-3; 11 nucleotides align to TRBD2. This CDR3 has 16 residues. V was pared by 5 bases and J by 6 bases, with 10 bases of the junction left unmatched. Germline assignment: CDR1 SGHAT and CDR2 FQNNGV. CDR3 loop: CASSPINSGRADTQYF. CDR3 bases: TGTGCCAGCAGCCCGATCAATAGCGGGAGGGCGGATACGCAGTATTTT.

This clone occurred many times. J is TRBJ2-5 and V is TRBV7-8, with D possibly being TRBD1 or TRBD2 (5 bases each). V lost 5 bases to trimming and J lost 2 bases, with 18 bases between them. Germline CDR1 reads SGHVS; CDR2 reads FQNEAQ. This CDR3 comprises 16 residues. The CDR3 DNA is TGTGCCAGCAGCCTACCTAGGGGAGTGGGTCAAGAGACCCAGTACTTC. The encoded protein is CASSLPRGVGQETQYF.

The chain recombines TRBV20-1 with TRBJ2-5; no clear D gene. The germline CDR1 and CDR2 sequences are DFQATT and SNEGSKA (reference sequence). Deletions cut 2 bases from V and 8 bases from J, with 6 bases between. The CDR3 consists of 10 residues. CDR3 nucleotides: TGCAGTGCTAGACTCGATACCCAGTACTTC. This sequence encodes CSARLDTQYF.

The chain combines TRBV19 with TRBJ2-2; no definite D call. The V gene lost 5 bases and the J gene lost 3 bases, with 19 bases spanning the gap. This CDR3 contains 17 residues. CDR1 and CDR2 (germline): LNHDA, SQIVND (reference sequence). CDR3 in amino acids: CASSPPWRSTDTGELFF. CDR3 DNA sequence: TGTGCCAGTAGTCCCCCTTGGCGGTCGACTGACACCGGGGAGCTGTTTTTT.

Many counts were recorded for this clone. The chain combines TRBV20-1 with TRBJ2-7; no reliable D call. Germline-derived CDR1 and CDR2 are DFQATT and SNEGSKA (reference sequence). CDR3 length: 13 residues. The V and J ends lost 4 bases and 2 bases respectively, with 12 bases between them. DNA of the CDR3: TGCAGTGCTAACCCGACCCCGACCTACGAGCAGTACTTC. Amino acids: CSANPTPTYEQYF.

This clone was seen ten or more times. The chain carries TRBV5-6 and TRBJ1-3; D unclear. Trimming removed 2 bases at V and 0 bases at J, with 9 bases between. CDR3 length equals 15 residues. Germline CDR1 SGHDT, CDR2 YYEEEE. CDR3 nucleotides: TGTGCCAGCAGCTTTCGGGCCAACTCTGGAAACACCATATATTTT. It specifies CASSFRANSGNTIYF.

This clone was seen ten or more times. The chain links TRBV27 to TRBJ1-5; D not resolved. Looked up from germline, CDR1 is MNHEY and CDR2 is SMNVEV (reference sequence). The germline V and J ends were trimmed by 6 bases and 0 bases, with 6 bases remaining between them. The CDR3 has 13 residues. The DNA of the CDR3 is TGTGCCAGCAGGACCCTTAGCAATCAGCCCCAGCATTTT. Encoded protein: CASRTLSNQPQHF.

This clone was seen ten or more times. J is TRBJ2-7 and V is TRBV5-1; 10 nucleotides match TRBD1. The junction had 9 bases not matched to a gene; V was cut back by 3 bases and J by 6 bases. The CDR3 totals 15 residues. CDR1 and CDR2 from the germline V gene are SGHRS and YFSETQ. Written as DNA, the CDR3 is TGCGCCAGCAGCTCCAGGGACAGGGGAGGACTCGAGCAGTACTTC. Amino acid sequence: CASSSRDRGGLEQYF. Full variable domain (remainder filled in from reference TRBV5-1 and TRBJ2-7): KAGVTQTPRYLIKTRGQQVTLSCSPISGHRSVSWYQQTPGQGLQFLFEYFSETQRNKGNFPGRFSGRQFSNSRSEMNVSTLELGDSALYLCASSSRDRGGLEQYFGPGTRLTVT.

Ten or more counts support this clone. The rearrangement links TRBV5-4 to TRBJ1-1; 11 bases are shared with TRBD1. The CDR3 has 16 amino acids. J lost 6 bases, V lost 6 bases, and 13 bases had no gene match. CDR1 and CDR2 (germline): SGHNT, YYREEE (reference sequence). Written as DNA, the CDR3 is TGTGCCAGCACCCTGGACAGGGGGCTCTTAGCCTCTGAAGCTTTCTTT. It specifies CASTLDRGLLASEAFF.